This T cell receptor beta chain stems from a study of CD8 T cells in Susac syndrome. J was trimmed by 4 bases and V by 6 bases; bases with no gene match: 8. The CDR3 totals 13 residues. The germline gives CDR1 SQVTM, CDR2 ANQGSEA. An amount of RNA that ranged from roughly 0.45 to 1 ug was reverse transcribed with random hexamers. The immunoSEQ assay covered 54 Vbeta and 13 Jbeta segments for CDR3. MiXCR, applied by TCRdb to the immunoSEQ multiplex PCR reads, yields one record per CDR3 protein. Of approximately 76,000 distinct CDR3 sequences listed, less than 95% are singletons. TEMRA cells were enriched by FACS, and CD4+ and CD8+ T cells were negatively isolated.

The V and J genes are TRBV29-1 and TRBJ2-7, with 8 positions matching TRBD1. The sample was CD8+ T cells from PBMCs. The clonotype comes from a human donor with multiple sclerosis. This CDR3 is CSVIARTGYEQYF. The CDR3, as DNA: TGCAGCGTCATAGCCCGGACAGGGTACGAGCAGTACTTC.